This is a list of T cell receptor beta chains from one sample in a study of OX40 agonist ivuxolimab in advanced cancers. Libraries were prepared by immunoSEQ multiplex PCR; TCRdb keeps only in-frame clonotypes and omits some of them. In the table there are about 76,000 clones, more than 75% of which are singletons. The source was CD4+ or CD8+ T cells sorted from blood, collected in a trial of the OX40 agonist ivuxolimab. The receptor source for this set is an adult with an advanced solid tumor such as melanoma, head and neck, liver or kidney cancer. Each CDR3 is given with its conserved first and last residue. The D gene is left open where the match is weak. Not every row has a clone size; where given, it reads once, few, many or a size class.

DNA | CDR3 | size | J | V | D
TGTGCCAGCAGTTTGCCGCAGGGGGCCTTTGGAGACGAGCAGTACTTC | CASSLPQGAFGDEQYF | - | TRBJ2-7 | TRBV28 | TRBD1
TGTGCCAGCAGCTCCTCAGGGGTTCGGCGTCAGAACACTGAAGCTTTCTTT | CASSSSGVRRQNTEAFF | - | TRBJ1-1 | TRBV7-8 | -
TGTGCTAGTGCCAACAAAGTGGGTAGCAATCAGCCCCAGCATTTT | CASANKVGSNQPQHF | - | TRBJ1-5 | TRBV12-5 | -
TGTGCCAGCAGCTTAGGGCTAGCGGGGGGACCCAGGGGTGAGCAGTTCTTC | CASSLGLAGGPRGEQFF | few | TRBJ2-1 | TRBV7-2 | TRBD2
TGTGCCAGCAGTTTTAACAGGGATAACTATGGCTACACCTTC | CASSFNRDNYGYTF | - | TRBJ1-2 | TRBV6-5 | -
TGTGCCAGCTCACCACTAAGCACAGATACGCAGTATTTT | CASSPLSTDTQYF | - | TRBJ2-3 | TRBV18 | -
TGTGCCAGCAGCCGGAGCGGGGGGCGCTCAGATACGCAGTATTTT | CASSRSGGRSDTQYF | once | TRBJ2-3 | TRBV7-3 | TRBD2
TGCGCCAGCAGCCAAGATGGGGGGGATACGCAGTATTTT | CASSQDGGDTQYF | - | TRBJ2-3 | TRBV4-3 | -
TGTGCCAGTAGTGAAGGGGGGGACGGCGCCCGTGGCTACACCTTC | CASSEGGDGARGYTF | - | TRBJ1-2 | TRBV19 | -
TGTGCCAGCAGCTTACAACAGGGGGATCTTAACACTGAAGCTTTCTTT | CASSLQQGDLNTEAFF | - | TRBJ1-1 | TRBV7-8 | TRBD1
TGTGCCAGCAGCCCTAAAGTCGGGCGGGGCACCTACGAGCAGTACTTC | CASSPKVGRGTYEQYF | - | TRBJ2-7 | TRBV5-8 | -
TGTGCCAGCAGCCGGAACGGGGGGCGGTTGGAGACCCAGTACTTC | CASSRNGGRLETQYF | once | TRBJ2-5 | TRBV7-3 | -
TGTGCCAGCAGTTGGCGGGGGCGGAACACTGAAGCTTTCTTT | CASSWRGRNTEAFF | - | TRBJ1-1 | TRBV27 | -
TGCACCAGCAGCCAAGGACTCAACCACGGGAGACAGGGGGCACCTCTGATCACAGATACGCAGTATTTT | CTSSQGLNHGRQGAPLITDTQYF | once | TRBJ2-3 | TRBV1 | -
TGTGCCAGCTCACCGTCCGAAGAGACCCAGTACTTC | CASSPSEETQYF | - | TRBJ2-5 | TRBV18 | -
TGCGCCAGCAGGGTAGAGGACAGGGCGAATGAAGCTTTCTTT | CASRVEDRANEAFF | - | TRBJ1-1 | TRBV5-1 | TRBD1
TGTGCCACCGGGGGACAGGCCTACGAGCAGTACTTC | CATGGQAYEQYF | - | TRBJ2-7 | TRBV28 | TRBD1
TGTGCCAGCAGCCGGGGGACAGAAGGTCAGCCCCAGCATTTT | CASSRGTEGQPQHF | - | TRBJ1-5 | TRBV7-9 | TRBD1
TGTGCCAGCAGCTACCGGGACAGGGCTCGGGAGACCCAGTACTTC | CASSYRDRARETQYF | - | TRBJ2-5 | TRBV14 | TRBD1
TGTGCCAGCAGCTACCCCAAGCTGGGCACTGAAGCTTTCTTT | CASSYPKLGTEAFF | - | TRBJ1-1 | TRBV28 | -
TGTGCCAGCAGCATAGGGCCCGACCAGAGAAGTTCACCCCTCCACTTT | CASSIGPDQRSSPLHF | - | TRBJ1-6 | TRBV9 | -
TGTGCCAGCAGCCAAGATTCCCGGGGAGGCGGTGGCTACACCTTC | CASSQDSRGGGGYTF | - | TRBJ1-2 | TRBV14 | -
TGTGCCAGCAGCCAAGAAAACAGGGAAGAGACCCAGTACTTC | CASSQENREETQYF | - | TRBJ2-5 | TRBV4-2 | -
TGTGCCAGCAGTGAACCAGGTGGGGGACTGCACTATGGCTACACCTTC | CASSEPGGGLHYGYTF | - | TRBJ1-2 | TRBV6-1 | -
TGTGCCAGCAGTTACTTCGGGGGAACGGGCAATCAGCCCCAGCATTTT | CASSYFGGTGNQPQHF | few | TRBJ1-5 | TRBV6-6 | -
TGTGCCAGCAGTGATCGGGCTTATGGGGGCTACACCTTC | CASSDRAYGGYTF | - | TRBJ1-2 | TRBV25-1 | -
TGCAGCGTTTCCGGAGCGGGGGGGACAAACGGTGCTGAGCAGTTCTTC | CSVSGAGGTNGAEQFF | - | TRBJ2-1 | TRBV29-1 | TRBD2
TGTGCCAGCAGCTTAGTAGAGGATGGCTACACCTTC | CASSLVEDGYTF | - | TRBJ1-2 | TRBV11-1 | -
TGTGCCAGCAGTTGGGGCCTAAACTATCAGCCCCAGCATTTT | CASSWGLNYQPQHF | - | TRBJ1-5 | TRBV28 | -
TGTGCCAGCAGCTTGGTAGGGTTAGGCCAGAGCTCCTACGAGCAGTACTTC | CASSLVGLGQSSYEQYF | once | TRBJ2-7 | TRBV5-4 | -
TGTGCCAGCAGCTTTTTACTAGCGGGGGAGGGAGATACGCAGTATTTT | CASSFLLAGEGDTQYF | - | TRBJ2-3 | TRBV7-9 | TRBD2
TGTGCCAGTAGTATGGTCGGTCAAGAGACCCAGTACTTC | CASSMVGQETQYF | - | TRBJ2-5 | TRBV19 | -
TGTGCCAGCAGCTTTCGGGCCGCGAGAACCTACGAGCAGTACTTC | CASSFRAARTYEQYF | - | TRBJ2-7 | TRBV11-2 | -
TGTGCCAGCAGCGTAGAGTGGGGCGCAACTGAAGCTTTCTTT | CASSVEWGATEAFF | - | TRBJ1-1 | TRBV9 | -
TGTGCCAGCTCACCAGGGGAAGGTGAAAAACTGTTTTTT | CASSPGEGEKLFF | - | TRBJ1-4 | TRBV18 | -
TGTGCCAGCAGTTTAGGAGAGACCCAGTACTTC | CASSLGETQYF | - | TRBJ2-5 | TRBV28 | -
TGTGCCAGCAGCTTGGCTAGCGGGGGCCCAGAGCAGTTCTTC | CASSLASGGPEQFF | - | TRBJ2-1 | TRBV7-2 | TRBD2
TGTGCCAGCAGTGAAGAGGGACGGGGATACAATGAGCAGTTCTTC | CASSEEGRGYNEQFF | - | TRBJ2-1 | TRBV2 | -
TGTGCCAGCAGCTTGGACGGGACGGCGAACACTGAAGCTTTCTTT | CASSLDGTANTEAFF | - | TRBJ1-1 | TRBV5-5 | -
TGCGCCAGCAGCCCGGACAGGGGCACCGGGGAGCTGTTTTTT | CASSPDRGTGELFF | - | TRBJ2-2 | TRBV5-1 | TRBD1
TGTGCCAGCAGTTTGGCGGGAATGTATACCCCAAGCACTGAAGCTTTCTTT | CASSLAGMYTPSTEAFF | - | TRBJ1-1 | TRBV28 | -
TGTGCCAGCAGTTTGGGGGGCTATGGCTACACCTTC | CASSLGGYGYTF | - | TRBJ1-2 | TRBV28 | -
TGTGCCAGCAGCTTAGAAGGGTACGCCTACAATGAGCAGTTCTTC | CASSLEGYAYNEQFF | - | TRBJ2-1 | TRBV7-9 | -
TGCGCCAGCAGCCAAGACATACAGGGATGGGAATCTCAGCCCCAGCATTTT | CASSQDIQGWESQPQHF | - | TRBJ1-5 | TRBV4-1 | -
TGCGCCAGCAGCTTGAGTACCTCTGGAAACACCATATATTTT | CASSLSTSGNTIYF | - | TRBJ1-3 | TRBV5-1 | -
TGTGCCAGCAGCCCATCCCCGCGGCAGGGCAAAAAACTGTTTTTT | CASSPSPRQGKKLFF | - | TRBJ1-4 | TRBV7-9 | -
TGTGCCAGCAGCTCCCAGGGGGGCAATGAGCAGTTCTTC | CASSSQGGNEQFF | - | TRBJ2-1 | TRBV7-3 | -
TGCAGCGTTAAAGGGCCCCAGTGGGGACGAAGCAATCAGCCCCAGCATTTT | CSVKGPQWGRSNQPQHF | - | TRBJ1-5 | TRBV29-1 | -
TGTGCCAGCAGTCCGGACAGTGACTATGGCTACACCTTC | CASSPDSDYGYTF | - | TRBJ1-2 | TRBV5-5 | -
TGTGCCAGCACGTCCACGCCCCGGGAGCTGTTTTTT | CASTSTPRELFF | - | TRBJ2-2 | TRBV28 | -
TGTGCCAGCAGCTTAGGGACTAGCGGCACAGATACGCAGTATTTT | CASSLGTSGTDTQYF | - | TRBJ2-3 | TRBV7-9 | TRBD2
TGTGCCACCGGAGTAGAGGGGAACACTGAAGCTTTCTTT | CATGVEGNTEAFF | - | TRBJ1-1 | TRBV6-1 | -
TGTGCCAGTTTTAAGCAGGGGTCGGCCACCGGGGAGCTGTTTTTT | CASFKQGSATGELFF | - | TRBJ2-2 | TRBV19 | -
TGTGCCAGTATTAGAACAGGGGGCCAAAATCAGCCCCAGCATTTT | CASIRTGGQNQPQHF | - | TRBJ1-5 | TRBV19 | TRBD1
TGCGCCAGCAGCCATGAGGACAGGGCTTACAATCAGCCCCAGCATTTT | CASSHEDRAYNQPQHF | few | TRBJ1-5 | TRBV4-1 | TRBD1
TGCGCCAGCAGCGAGGGGCTTGGCTACACCTTC | CASSEGLGYTF | - | TRBJ1-2 | TRBV10-1 | -
TGCGCCAGCAGCCAAGTGGGGACTAGCCTCAGTGAGCAGTTCTTC | CASSQVGTSLSEQFF | - | TRBJ2-1 | TRBV4-1 | TRBD2